These 13 T cell receptor beta chains were sequenced from one sample in a study of human T cells and chemical hapten exposure. TCRdb reprocessed the RACE reads with MiXCR, giving one entry per CDR3 protein. Of about 110,000 distinct CDR3 sequences listed, about 12% are singletons. The time point denotes: pre-sensitization, week 0. This sample's treatment: therapeutic diphenylcyclopropenone sensitization with weekly scalp DPC. This specimen was whole blood, taken in connection with sensitization to the hapten diphenylcyclopropenone (DPC). The receptors come from a woman aged 45 to 65 with alopecia areata. Some clones in this sample may be carry-over from other donors' samples.

There are many counts of this clonotype. The V call is TRBV6-6, the J call TRBJ2-1; 10 bases map to TRBD2. The CDR3 loop spans 15 amino acids. With 7 bases clipped from V and 3 bases from J, the junction kept 6 bases outside the gene matches. Germline CDR1 reads MNHNY; CDR2 reads SVGAGI (reference sequence). CDR3 DNA sequence: TGTGCCAGCACCCTAGCGGGAGTTGGCTACAATGAGCAGTTCTTC. It is translated as CASTLAGVGYNEQFF.

The chain uses TRBV12-3 or TRBV12-4 and TRBJ1-5; the D is unclear. The CDR3 spans 15 residues. The V and J ends lost 5 bases and 0 bases respectively, with 11 bases between them. The CDR3 sequence: CASSPDPYSNQPQHF. CDR3 sequence (DNA): TGTGCCAGCAGTCCAGACCCCTATAGCAATCAGCCCCAGCATTTT.

This clonotype was seen ten or more times. The chain has TRBV7-2 and TRBJ2-1; maybe TRBD2 (6 bases). The germline V gene has CDR1 SGHTA and CDR2 FQGNSA. Trimming shortened V by 1 base and J by 6 bases, and 16 bases separated the two germline ends. The CDR3 contains 16 residues. CDR3 nucleotide sequence: TGTGCCAGCAGCTTAGGCCCGCAGACTAGTAGCAATGAGCAGTTCTTC. Translated: CASSLGPQTSSNEQFF. Using reference TRBV7-2 and TRBJ2-1 for the parts outside the CDR3, the full variable domain is GAGVSQSPSNKVTEKGKDVELRCDPISGHTALYWYRQSLGQGLEFLIYFQGNSAPDKSGLPSDRFSAERTGGSVSTLTIQRTQQEDSAVYLCASSLGPQTSSNEQFFGPGTRLTVL.

A few counts support this clonotype. The chain couples TRBV3-1 to TRBJ2-7; 7 bases map to TRBD1. The CDR3 has 14 amino acids. Germline CDR1 and CDR2: LGHDT and YNNKEL (reference sequence). V lost 6 bases, J lost 3 bases, and 8 bases stayed unmatched. The CDR3 region has the DNA TGTGCCAGCAGGGAGAGGGACAGCAGCTACGAGCAGTACTTC. Translation: CASRERDSSYEQYF.

The CDR3 reads CASSPSEVLAEKLFF. The CDR3 DNA reads as TGTGCCAGCAGCCCCAGTGAGGTGTTGGCGGAAAAACTGTTTTTT. The chain recombines TRBV3-1 with TRBJ1-4; D not resolved. Trimming removed 4 bases at V and 8 bases at J, with 17 bases between. The CDR3 is 15 residues long. Germline lookup yields CDR1 LGHDT and CDR2 YNNKEL (reference sequence).

The chain recombines TRBV6-5 with TRBJ2-5; 10 bases are a match to TRBD2. Trimming took 6 bases from V and 5 from J; bases not matched to a gene: 9. Germline-derived CDR1 and CDR2 are MNHEY and SVGAGI. There are 15 residues in the CDR3. CDR3 nucleotide sequence: TGTGCCAGCAGCCCGGGACTAGCGTGGGGTGAGACCCAGTACTTC. As protein: CASSPGLAWGETQYF.

The chain uses TRBV12-3 or TRBV12-4 and TRBJ2-4; 7 positions agree with TRBD1. The CDR3 length is 12 residues. J lost 5 bases, V lost 6 bases, and 1 base had no gene match. This chain's CDR3 is CASRGTENIQYF. The CDR3 DNA follows: TGTGCCAGCAGAGGGACAGAAAACATTCAGTACTTC.

V usage is TRBV20-1 and J usage is TRBJ2-7; possibly TRBD1 for D (6 bases). The CDR3 totals 14 residues. V was cut by 6 bases and J by 1 base, with 16 bases left in between. Germline CDR1 DFQATT, CDR2 SNEGSKA (reference sequence). The CDR3 protein is CSAPIQGYSYEQYF. The CDR3 region has the DNA TGCAGTGCGCCCATACAGGGTTATTCCTACGAGCAGTACTTC.

This clonotype was seen at least ten times. The chain combines TRBV12-3 or TRBV12-4 with TRBJ1-5; tentatively, D is TRBD1 (5 bases). The length of the CDR3 is 12 residues. Trimming pared 10 bases from V and 2 bases from J, leaving 9 bases between. The CDR3 protein is CATRGGNQPQHF. CDR3 sequence (DNA): TGTGCCACCCGGGGGGGCAATCAGCCCCAGCATTTT.

V and J are TRBV20-1 and TRBJ2-7, with D unclear. Per germline, CDR1 DFQATT and CDR2 SNEGSKA (reference sequence). This CDR3 is 12 amino acids long. Between the trimmed V and J ends, which lost 0 bases and 6 bases, there was a span of 9 bases. CDR3 nucleotides: TGCAGTGCTAGAGACAAGGGATCCGAGCAGTACTTC. This codes for CSARDKGSEQYF.

This clonotype was detected ten times or more. The chain carries TRBV12-3 or TRBV12-4 and TRBJ1-4, with 9 bases identical to TRBD1. This CDR3 is built from 17 residues. V was clipped by 5 bases and J by 3 bases; unmatched bases: 10. The CDR3 DNA sequence: TGTGCCAGCAGTACAGGGGGCGCCAGTAGGGCTAATGAAAAACTGTTTTTT. Protein sequence: CASSTGGASRANEKLFF.

J is TRBJ2-2 and V is TRBV5-1, with 10 bases that match TRBD1. This CDR3 has 16 amino acids. The ends lost 4 bases at V and 7 bases at J; junction bases unmatched: 10. Germline V gene data show CDR1 as SGHRS and CDR2 as YFSETQ. Here the CDR3 reads CASSLRGTGAVGELFF. The CDR3, as DNA: TGCGCCAGCAGCCTACGAGGGACAGGGGCGGTCGGGGAGCTGTTTTTT.

This chain links TRBV28 with TRBJ1-6, with TRBD1 matching 8 bases. Germline loops: CDR1 MDHEN, CDR2 SYDVKM. The CDR3 contains 14 residues. V was pared by 6 bases and J by 6 bases, with 4 bases of the junction left unmatched. In DNA, the CDR3 is TGTGCCAGCAGCGCGACAGGGGCTAATTCACCCCTCCACTTT. It codes for CASSATGANSPLHF.